The TCR beta chain described here comes from a study of T cell changes during pregnancy in multiple sclerosis. Germline V gene data show CDR1 as LNHDA and CDR2 as SQIVND (reference sequence). The CDR3 has 14 amino acids. Trimming stripped 6 bases from V and 8 bases from J, with 16 bases between. Produced via immunoSEQ multiplex PCR; TCRdb's table is partial and in-frame only. The sample lists approximately 65,000 clones; roughly 96% were seen once. The receptor was derived from a female donor with multiple sclerosis, enrolled in a pregnancy study. The material was CD8+ T cells from peripheral blood mononuclear cells, obtained after pregnancy. The rearrangement uses TRBV19 and TRBJ2-2; the D gene is possibly TRBD1 (5 bases). CDR3 region: CASSSQGLLGELFF. CDR3 bases: TGTGCCAGTAGCTCCCAGGGTCTCCTTGGGGAGCTGTTTTTT.